The 9 T cell receptor beta chains listed next were all sequenced from one sample in a study of blood T cells in healthy people across ages. Sample-barcoded 5' priming and a J-beta primer mix drove a second PCR of about 6 to 12 cycles. Each CDR3 protein gets one entry after TCRdb re-called the 5' RACE reads with MiXCR. The sample yields 1.5 million to 1.9 million distinct CDR3 sequences, approximately 43% seen once. Specimen: blood. Receptor source: a woman under 30 in good health.

The V call is TRBV12-3 or TRBV12-4, the J call TRBJ2-7; weak D call: TRBD1 (6 bases). The V gene lost 5 bases and the J gene lost 3 bases, with 17 bases spanning the gap. This CDR3 comprises 15 residues. The CDR3 sequence is CASSLYPDSGYEQYF. Here the CDR3 DNA reads TGTGCCAGCAGTCTCTATCCGGACAGCGGCTACGAGCAGTACTTC.

The chain links TRBV6-5 to TRBJ2-1; D is unclear. Deletions cut 2 bases from V and 0 bases from J, with 11 bases between. The length of the CDR3 is 16 residues. CDR1 is MNHEY and CDR2 is SVGAGI in the germline V gene. CDR3 amino acids: CASSYVATSSYNEQFF. The CDR3 coding sequence is TGTGCCAGCAGTTACGTCGCAACGAGCTCCTACAATGAGCAGTTCTTC.

This chain joins TRBV24-1 and TRBJ2-3; unclear D gene. This CDR3 is built from 14 residues. The V gene lost 7 bases and the J gene lost 4 bases, with 14 bases spanning the gap. In germline, CDR1 is KGHDR, CDR2 SFDVKD. Written as DNA, the CDR3 is TGTGCCACCAGCGATAGAGGCGGATCAGATACGCAGTATTTT. Its protein is CATSDRGGSDTQYF.

The rearrangement joins TRBV9 to TRBJ2-1; D might be TRBD2 (6 bases). The end of the DNA aligns better with TRBJ2-7, so the J call may be wrong. The CDR3 loop spans 14 amino acids. Germline assignment: CDR1 SGDLS and CDR2 YYNGEE. The DNA of the CDR3 is TGTGCCAGCAGCCCTAGCGCGTCCTACAATGAGCAGTACTTC. Protein product: CASSPSASYNEQYF.

Here the CDR3 reads CASSLQGSLDQPQHF. The CDR3 nucleotides are TGTGCCAGCAGCTTACAAGGGTCGTTGGATCAGCCCCAGCATTTT. The chain is built from TRBV7-9 and TRBJ1-5; no firm D call. The germline CDR1 and CDR2 sequences are SEHNR and FQNEAQ (reference sequence). V was cut by 2 bases and J by 5 bases, with 13 bases left in between. The CDR3 is made up of 15 amino acids.

This clonotype was seen a few times. In DNA form, the CDR3 reads TGTGCCTGGGTTGTCAGTCCGGGACCCCCGACAGATACGCAGTATTTT. Protein: CAWVVSPGPPTDTQYF. The chain is built from TRBV30 and TRBJ2-3; D could derive from TRBD1 or TRBD2 (5 bases each). CDR3 size: 16 residues. The ends were cut back, 5 bases at V and 3 bases at J, with 21 bases in the middle. The germline gives CDR1 GTSNPN, CDR2 SVGIG (reference sequence).

CDR3 nucleotide sequence: TGTGCCAGCAGCCTCTCTAGCGGGGAAGATACGCAGTATTTT. This sequence encodes CASSLSSGEDTQYF. The V call is TRBV3-1, the J call TRBJ2-3; 9 nucleotides agree with TRBD2. V was clipped by 4 bases and J by 5 bases; unmatched bases: 4. Germline V gene data show CDR1 as LGHDT and CDR2 as YNNKEL (reference sequence). This CDR3 contains 14 residues.

This clonotype was seen more than once but under ten times. V usage is TRBV6-6 and J usage is TRBJ1-1; D unresolved. The germline V gene has CDR1 MNHNY and CDR2 SVGAGI (reference sequence). Trimming left V 7 bases short and J 5 bases short, with 14 bases between. The CDR3 has 13 amino acids. CDR3 DNA sequence: TGTGCCAGCATTCTACCCGAACTAACTGAAGCTTTCTTT. Amino acids: CASILPELTEAFF.

This clonotype has a handful of counts. The chain is built from TRBV11-2 and TRBJ2-1; D uncertain. V lost 5 bases, J lost 10 bases, and 12 bases lay in between. CDR3 length equals 12 residues. Per germline, CDR1 SGHAT and CDR2 FQNNGV. In DNA, the CDR3 is TGTGCCAGCAGCCCGTATCCCCCGGAGCAGTTCTTC. Amino acid sequence: CASSPYPPEQFF.